This T cell receptor beta chain emerged from a study of OX40 agonist ivuxolimab in advanced cancers. Whole-study context: Patients were approximately 80% male with ages roughly 20 to 90, mean 60.

The CDR3 loop spans 18 amino acids. The V and J ends lost 5 bases and 7 bases, in that order; junction bases with no gene match: 14. Looked up from germline, CDR1 is LGHNA and CDR2 is YSLEER. Only in-frame clones appear in the TCRdb table, and some are missing; sequencing was by immunoSEQ multiplex PCR. There are 60,000 or so clones in the sample; 94% occur only once, and less than 20% lies in the top ten. Study-wide points: In a subset of nonresponders, normalized T-cell clonal expansion was also low. In the 0.1-3.0 mg/kg groups, partial responders showed among the lowest expansion.

With regard to this clone: Antigen specificity is unknown.

The chain joins TRBV4-3 to TRBJ2-1; 13 nucleotides line up with TRBD2. The starting material was CD4+ or CD8+ T cells sorted from blood, obtained in a trial of the OX40 agonist ivuxolimab. This clonotype was obtained from an adult with an advanced solid tumor such as melanoma, head and neck, liver or kidney cancer. CDR3 in amino acids: CASSSGLAGEVKGNEQFF. CDR3 DNA: TGCGCCAGCAGCAGTGGACTAGCGGGAGAAGTGAAGGGGAATGAGCAGTTCTTC.